This T cell receptor beta chain was captured in a study of radiotherapy plus CTLA-4 blockade in lung cancer. Findings and caveats of the study: Blood TCR clones of tumor origin expanded after radiotherapy plus ipilimumab.

For this clone: Its antigen is undetermined.

TCRdb keeps only in-frame clones here, not all; method: immunoSEQ multiplex PCR. The data contain roughly 71,000 clones, 78% of them singletons. The study gave focal radiation plus ipilimumab CTLA-4 blockade to patients with chemo-refractory metastatic non-small-cell lung cancer. The CDR3 consists of 19 residues. Germline lookup yields CDR1 MGHRA and CDR2 YSYEKL. The junction had 12 bases not matched to a gene; V was cut back by 4 bases and J by 3 bases. This clonotype was sampled from a human donor with non-small cell lung cancer who had a complete response to radiotherapy plus ipilimumab. Here the sequenced sample was peripheral blood, taken from a patient treated with radiotherapy plus ipilimumab. The V gene is TRBV4-1, the J gene TRBJ2-6; 10 bases align to TRBD1. The CDR3 loop is CASSRPTGQGTGGANVLTF. The DNA of the CDR3 is TGCGCCAGCAGCCGCCCCACGGGACAGGGGACTGGTGGGGCCAACGTCCTGACTTTC.